The 30 T cell receptor beta chains in this list originate from one sample, sequenced in a study of T cells after yellow fever vaccination. TCRdb itself ran the 5' RACE reads through MiXCR, one entry per CDR3 protein. The repertoire consists of around 340,000 distinct CDR3 sequences, with 8.5% to 9% occurring once and the leading ten covering about a sixth. This material consisted of PBMCs, taken on the day of the first yellow fever vaccination. The receptors here all came from a man younger than 30 who received the YFV17D yellow fever vaccine.

This clonotype has more than one count but fewer than ten. This chain joins TRBV28 and TRBJ1-1; the match to TRBD1 covers 9 bases. The CDR3 contains 13 residues. Germline V gene sequence: CDR1 MDHEN, CDR2 SYDVKM. J lost 11 bases, V lost 5 bases, and 9 bases had no gene match. The CDR3 nucleotides read TGTGCCAGCAGTCCAGGGGGACAGGGTTCGGCTTTCTTT. This sequence encodes CASSPGGQGSAFF.

This clonotype was recorded at least ten times. The chain is built from TRBV4-2 and TRBJ2-5, with D perhaps matching TRBD2 (6 bases). Germline V lookup: CDR1 LGHNA, CDR2 YNFKEQ. The CDR3 runs 14 residues. V was shortened by 1 base and J by 5 bases, with 11 bases between the two germline ends. CDR3 DNA: TGTGCCAGCAGCCAAGGGTCGGCGGGGGAGACCCAGTACTTC. Amino acid sequence: CASSQGSAGETQYF.

This clonotype came up many times. The chain recombines TRBV5-1 with TRBJ1-1; 7 nucleotides align to TRBD1. J lost 5 bases, V lost 2 bases, and 6 bases had no gene match. CDR1 is SGHRS and CDR2 is YFSETQ in the germline V gene. CDR3 length: 14 amino acids. The CDR3 loop reads CASSLGGVGTEAFF. CDR3 DNA sequence: TGCGCCAGCAGCTTAGGGGGCGTGGGGACTGAAGCTTTCTTT.

This clonotype was counted between two and nine times. This sequence joins TRBV5-1 and TRBJ2-7; TRBD1 agrees at 7 bases. CDR1 is SGHRS and CDR2 is YFSETQ in the germline V gene. There are 15 residues in the CDR3. V lost 4 bases to trimming and J lost 0 bases; unmatched junction nucleotides: 7. This CDR3 reads CASSPTNRGSYEQYF. The CDR3 region has the DNA TGCGCCAGCAGCCCTACCAACAGGGGCTCCTACGAGCAGTACTTC.

V and J are TRBV6-2 or TRBV6-3 and TRBJ1-1; D remains ambiguous. This CDR3 region has 14 residues. Trimming shortened V by 7 bases and J by 7 bases, and 19 bases separated the two germline ends. Germline V gives CDR1 MNHEY, CDR2 SVGEGT. This CDR3 is CASKRQSSGHEAFF. The CDR3 DNA sequence: TGTGCCAGCAAGCGCCAATCTTCCGGTCATGAAGCTTTCTTT.

This clonotype was detected ten times or more. The CDR3 sequence: CASSFISPDTEAFF. The CDR3 nucleotides read TGTGCCAGCAGTTTCATCTCGCCGGACACTGAAGCTTTCTTT. The chain combines TRBV12-3 or TRBV12-4 with TRBJ1-1; D is unresolved. The CDR3 runs to 14 residues. V was trimmed by 3 bases and J by 3 bases, leaving 11 bases between them.

This clonotype was picked up a small number of times. The CDR3 loop reads CASSRQEGLGDEQYF. CDR3 nucleotide sequence: TGTGCCAGCAGCAGACAGGAGGGACTAGGAGACGAGCAGTACTTC. The V call is TRBV27, the J call TRBJ2-7, with 8 bases matching TRBD2. With V trimmed by 6 bases and J by 5 bases, 12 bases remained unmatched. From germline, CDR1 is MNHEY and CDR2 SMNVEV (reference sequence). The CDR3 sequence is 15 residues long.

This clonotype appeared a few times. The rearrangement links TRBV18 to TRBJ1-3; weak D call: TRBD1 (5 bases). Germline CDR1 KGHSH, CDR2 LQKENI. V gave up 8 bases and J gave up 0 bases, with 11 bases separating them. This CDR3 region has 14 residues. The CDR3 is CASRDATSGNTIYF. The CDR3 nucleotides read TGTGCCAGCCGGGACGCAACCTCTGGAAACACCATATATTTT.

This clonotype came up many times. The V call is TRBV7-2, the J call TRBJ2-4; D gene unclear. Germline CDR1 is SGHTA and CDR2 is FQGNSA. Trimming left V 8 bases short and J 1 base short, with 12 bases between. CDR3 length: 14 amino acids. In nucleotides, the CDR3 is TGTGCCAGCGCACCATCGGCGGCCAAAAACATTCAGTACTTC. Encoded protein: CASAPSAAKNIQYF.

This clonotype showed up just a few times. The V gene is TRBV6-2 or TRBV6-3, the J gene TRBJ2-1; unclear D gene. CDR1 and CDR2 (germline): MNHEY, SVGEGT. CDR3 length: 17 amino acids. Trimming cost V 0 bases and J 0 bases, with 12 bases left between them. The DNA of the CDR3 is TGTGCCAGCAGTTACTCGACCGGGCGGATCTCCTACAATGAGCAGTTCTTC. Translating gives CASSYSTGRISYNEQFF.

The chain uses TRBV7-9 and TRBJ2-3; D could derive from TRBD1 or TRBD2 (7 bases each). Germline-derived CDR1 and CDR2 are SEHNR and FQNEAQ (reference sequence). V was cut by 4 bases and J by 2 bases, with 16 bases left in between. This CDR3 is 16 amino acids long. This CDR3 reads CASSSSGQEYTDTQYF. The DNA for the CDR3 is TGTGCCAGCAGCTCTAGCGGACAGGAATACACAGATACGCAGTATTTT. Full variable domain (rest looked up from reference TRBV7-9 and TRBJ2-3): DTGVSQNPRHKITKRGQNVTFRCDPISEHNRLYWYRQTLGQGPEFLTYFQNEAQLEKSRLLSDRFSAERPKGSFSTLEIQRTEQGDSAMYLCASSSSGQEYTDTQYFGPGTRLTVL.

This chain uses TRBV30 with TRBJ2-2; D is possibly TRBD1 or TRBD2 (5 bases each). Between the trimmed V and J ends, which lost 0 bases and 5 bases, there was a span of 13 bases. The CDR3 is 15 residues long. Germline assignment: CDR1 GTSNPN and CDR2 SVGIG (reference sequence). DNA for the CDR3: TGTGCCTGGAGTGTTGGGTCAGGGAGAACCGGGGAGCTGTTTTTT. It is translated as CAWSVGSGRTGELFF.

This clonotype was detected ten times or more. The chain carries TRBV18 and TRBJ2-1, with 12 bases matching TRBD2. The CDR3 spans 16 residues. The ends lost 2 bases at V and 9 bases at J; junction bases unmatched: 8. Germline V gene data show CDR1 as KGHSH and CDR2 as LQKENI. For the CDR3, the DNA is TGTGCCAGCTCACCAGCTAGCGGGGGGGCCGGTATTGAGCAGTTCTTC. Its translation is CASSPASGGAGIEQFF.

This clonotype occurred a few times. The chain recombines TRBV6-6 with TRBJ1-4; no clear D gene. The germline gives CDR1 MNHNY, CDR2 SVGAGI (reference sequence). This CDR3 region has 13 residues. V was shortened by 6 bases and J by 7 bases, with 12 bases between the two germline ends. CDR3 DNA: TGTGCCAGCAGCAGGACCGGGCTTGAAAAACTGTTTTTT. This sequence encodes CASSRTGLEKLFF.

This clonotype has a count of ten or more. The rearrangement links TRBV5-8 to TRBJ1-6; the match to TRBD1 covers 10 bases. This CDR3 is 17 amino acids long. Germline V gene data show CDR1 as SGHTS and CDR2 as YDEGEE. V was pared by 4 bases and J by 2 bases, with 6 bases of the junction left unmatched. DNA for the CDR3: TGTGCCAGCAGCACCCGGGACAGGGGACCCTATAATTCACCCCTCCACTTT. This gives the protein CASSTRDRGPYNSPLHF.

This clonotype was observed a few times. The V call is TRBV4-1, the J call TRBJ1-1; D is undetermined. The CDR3 extends over 14 amino acids. Germline CDR1 MGHRA, CDR2 YSYEKL. V was pared by 8 bases and J by 1 base, with 14 bases between. CDR3 sequence reads: CASRGILKNTEAFF. The CDR3 region has the DNA TGCGCCAGCCGAGGGATCCTAAAGAACACTGAAGCTTTCTTT.

The chain has TRBV5-1 and TRBJ1-1; D is unresolved. This CDR3 is 15 amino acids long. Trimming took 0 bases from V and 0 from J, leaving 9 bases between them. From germline, CDR1 is SGHRS and CDR2 YFSETQ. In DNA, the CDR3 is TGCGCCAGCAGCTTGGCAGGCTTCATGAACACTGAAGCTTTCTTT. Protein: CASSLAGFMNTEAFF. Using reference TRBV5-1 and TRBJ1-1 for the parts outside the CDR3, the full variable domain is KAGVTQTPRYLIKTRGQQVTLSCSPISGHRSVSWYQQTPGQGLQFLFEYFSETQRNKGNFPGRFSGRQFSNSRSEMNVSTLELGDSALYLCASSLAGFMNTEAFFGQGTRLTVV.

This chain connects TRBV9 to TRBJ2-3; 8 bases map to TRBD2. The germline gives CDR1 SGDLS, CDR2 YYNGEE. With V trimmed by 4 bases and J by 4 bases, 11 bases remained unmatched. CDR3 length: 16 residues. CDR3 in DNA: TGTGCCAGCAGCTTATCCGGGGGGGCCGAGGCAGATACGCAGTATTTT. Protein product: CASSLSGGAEADTQYF.

This clonotype was observed a handful of times. The V and J genes are TRBV29-1 and TRBJ2-1; perhaps TRBD1 as D (5 bases). Germline V gene data show CDR1 as SQVTM and CDR2 as ANQGSEA. V was cut by 3 bases and J by 0 bases, with 15 bases left in between. The CDR3 is 16 amino acids. The CDR3 loop reads CSVEDQTADSYNEQFF. The DNA for the CDR3 is TGCAGCGTTGAGGATCAGACAGCCGACTCCTACAATGAGCAGTTCTTC.

This clonotype has only a few counts. V gene TRBV9 combines with J gene TRBJ2-1; 12 bases fit TRBD2. V dropped 0 bases and J dropped 1; count of bases not matched to a gene: 11. The germline gives CDR1 SGDLS, CDR2 YYNGEE. This CDR3 has 20 residues. The CDR3 loop reads CASSVGRLAGGLRSYNEQFF. The CDR3 DNA sequence: TGTGCCAGCAGCGTAGGGAGGCTAGCGGGGGGGCTCCGTTCCTACAATGAGCAGTTCTTC.

This clonotype was recorded a few times. This rearrangement joins TRBV7-6 to TRBJ1-5, with a weak D call TRBD1 (5 bases). V was cut by 8 bases and J by 1 base, with 12 bases left in between. Germline CDR1 and CDR2: SGHVS and FNYEAQ. The CDR3 is made up of 14 amino acids. The CDR3 DNA reads as TGTGCCAGCGCTACTGGACAAAGCAATCAGCCCCAGCATTTT. It encodes CASATGQSNQPQHF.

This clonotype was found many times. This chain connects TRBV20-1 to TRBJ2-4; no definite D call. Trimming stripped 3 bases from V and 2 bases from J, with 8 bases between. The germline gives CDR1 DFQATT, CDR2 SNEGSKA (reference sequence). The CDR3 sequence is 13 residues long. The CDR3 spells CSARRSPKNIQYF. Written as DNA, the CDR3 is TGCAGTGCTAGGAGAAGCCCCAAAAACATTCAGTACTTC.

This clonotype was detected only a few times. This chain links TRBV20-1 with TRBJ2-1; D is unclear. Trimming took 3 bases from V and 4 from J, leaving 16 bases between them. This CDR3 region has 15 residues. Looked up from germline, CDR1 is DFQATT and CDR2 is SNEGSKA (reference sequence). The CDR3 sequence: CSASRRLLGYNEQFF. The CDR3 DNA reads TGCAGTGCTAGTCGCCGGCTGTTAGGGTACAATGAGCAGTTCTTC.

This clonotype showed up many times. This chain uses TRBV5-1 with TRBJ1-4, with D perhaps TRBD1 (6 bases). Germline V lookup: CDR1 SGHRS, CDR2 YFSETQ. V dropped 2 bases and J dropped 8 bases, with 13 bases sitting between them. CDR3 size: 14 residues. The CDR3 reads CASSLTGPGEKLFF. Here the CDR3 DNA reads TGCGCCAGCAGCTTAACAGGGCCGGGAGAAAAACTGTTTTTT.

This clonotype was recorded at least ten times. The chain has TRBV25-1 and TRBJ2-1; TRBD2 agrees at 9 bases. The CDR3 has 15 amino acids. V was pared by 3 bases and J by 5 bases, with 5 bases of the junction left unmatched. CDR1 is MGHDK and CDR2 is SYGVNS in the germline V gene. CDR3 sequence: CASSDSGGGDNEQFF. In DNA, the CDR3 is TGTGCCAGCAGTGATAGCGGGGGTGGGGACAATGAGCAGTTCTTC. The whole variable domain, remainder taken from reference TRBV25-1 and TRBJ2-1, is EADIYQTPRYLVIGTGKKITLECSQTMGHDKMYWYQQDPGMELHLIHYSYGVNSTEKGDLSSESTVSRIRTEHFPLTLESARPSHTSQYLCASSDSGGGDNEQFFGPGTRLTVL.

The chain employs TRBV7-8 and TRBJ2-1, with 14 nucleotides matching TRBD2. This CDR3 has 18 amino acids. In germline, CDR1 is SGHVS, CDR2 FQNEAQ. The V and J ends lost 4 bases and 3 bases, in that order; junction bases with no gene match: 8. The CDR3 region has the DNA TGTGCCAGCAGCTCTCCATGGACTAGCGGGGGGAGCTACAATGAGCAGTTCTTC. It is translated as CASSSPWTSGGSYNEQFF. Supplemented by reference TRBV7-8 and TRBJ2-1, the full variable domain reads GAGVSQSPRYKVAKRGQDVALRCDPISGHVSLFWYQQALGQGPEFLTYFQNEAQLDKSGLPSDRFFAERPEGSVSTLKIQRTQQEDSAVYLCASSSPWTSGGSYNEQFFGPGTRLTVL.

This clonotype was observed a handful of times. This rearrangement joins TRBV12-3 or TRBV12-4 to TRBJ2-4; possibly TRBD1 or TRBD2 for D (6 bases each). CDR3 length equals 16 residues. Trimming removed 6 bases from V and 6 bases from J, with 21 bases in between. The CDR3 protein is CASSVSSGGLLNIQYF. The CDR3 coding sequence is TGTGCCAGCAGCGTCTCTTCCGGGGGCCTACTAAACATTCAGTACTTC.

This clonotype was seen only a few times. This chain links TRBV7-3 with TRBJ2-6, with D perhaps TRBD2 (7 bases). CDR3 length equals 19 residues. V lost 5 bases to trimming and J lost 0 bases, with 20 bases between them. Germline CDR1 SGHTA, CDR2 FQGTGA. CDR3 in DNA: TGTGCCAGCAGCCAACGCGGGGGCCCCTCCAACTCTGGGGCCAACGTCCTGACTTTC. The encoded protein is CASSQRGGPSNSGANVLTF.

This chain uses TRBV12-3 or TRBV12-4 with TRBJ2-2; D remains ambiguous. The V and J ends lost 3 bases and 3 bases respectively, with 5 bases between them. The CDR3 has 13 amino acids. The CDR3 is CASSFIDTGELFF. For the CDR3, the DNA is TGTGCCAGCAGTTTTATTGACACCGGGGAGCTGTTTTTT.

This clonotype appeared a few times. The chain links TRBV4-1 to TRBJ1-1; D gene ambiguous. This CDR3 spans 14 amino acids. The V gene lost 3 bases and the J gene lost 5 bases, with 13 bases spanning the gap. The germline CDR1 and CDR2 sequences are MGHRA and YSYEKL. In DNA, the CDR3 is TGCGCCAGCAGCCATCCGAGGAGGGATACTGAAGCTTTCTTT. Translated, it gives CASSHPRRDTEAFF.